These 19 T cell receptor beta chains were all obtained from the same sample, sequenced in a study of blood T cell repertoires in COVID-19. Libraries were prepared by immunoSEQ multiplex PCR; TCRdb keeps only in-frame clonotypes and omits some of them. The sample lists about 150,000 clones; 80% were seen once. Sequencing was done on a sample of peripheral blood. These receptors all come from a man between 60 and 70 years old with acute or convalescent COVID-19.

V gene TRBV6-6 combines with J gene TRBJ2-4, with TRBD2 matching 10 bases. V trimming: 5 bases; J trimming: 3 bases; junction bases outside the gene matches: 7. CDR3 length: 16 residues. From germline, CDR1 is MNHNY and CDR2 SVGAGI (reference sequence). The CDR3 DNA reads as TGTGCCAGCAGTCCGGGACTAGCGACAGACAAAAACATTCAGTACTTC. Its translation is CASSPGLATDKNIQYF.

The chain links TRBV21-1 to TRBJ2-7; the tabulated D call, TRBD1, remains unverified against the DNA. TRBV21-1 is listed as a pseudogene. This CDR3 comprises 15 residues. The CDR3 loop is CASSPPGQGVSEQYF. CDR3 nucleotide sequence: TGTGCCAGCAGCCCTCCGGGACAGGGGGTCTCCGAGCAGTACTTC.

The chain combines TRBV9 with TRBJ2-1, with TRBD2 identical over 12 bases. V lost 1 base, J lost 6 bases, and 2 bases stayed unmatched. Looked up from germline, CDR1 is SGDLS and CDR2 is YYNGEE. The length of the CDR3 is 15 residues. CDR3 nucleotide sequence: TGTGCCAGCAGCGTACTAGCGGGAGGGCCCAATGAGCAGTTCTTC. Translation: CASSVLAGGPNEQFF.

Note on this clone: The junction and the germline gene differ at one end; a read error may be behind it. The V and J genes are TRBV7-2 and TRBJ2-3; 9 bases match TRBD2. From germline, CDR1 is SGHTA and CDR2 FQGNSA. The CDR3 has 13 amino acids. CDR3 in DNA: TGTGCCAGCAGCTTAGGGCGGGAGGGCCAAGGGGATTTT. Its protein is CASSLGREGQGDF.

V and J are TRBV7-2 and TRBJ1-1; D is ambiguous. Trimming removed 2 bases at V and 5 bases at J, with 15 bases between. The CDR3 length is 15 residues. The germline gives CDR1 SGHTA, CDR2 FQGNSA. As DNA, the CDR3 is TGTGCCAGCAGCTTACGGCCGGGGAGCGGAACTGAAGCTTTCTTT. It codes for CASSLRPGSGTEAFF.

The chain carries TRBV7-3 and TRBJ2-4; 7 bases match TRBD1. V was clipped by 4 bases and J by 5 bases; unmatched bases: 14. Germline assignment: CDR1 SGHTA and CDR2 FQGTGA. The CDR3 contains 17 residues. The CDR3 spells CASSSPTEDRVQNIQYF. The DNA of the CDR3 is TGTGCCAGCAGCTCCCCGACAGAAGACAGGGTCCAAAACATTCAGTACTTC.

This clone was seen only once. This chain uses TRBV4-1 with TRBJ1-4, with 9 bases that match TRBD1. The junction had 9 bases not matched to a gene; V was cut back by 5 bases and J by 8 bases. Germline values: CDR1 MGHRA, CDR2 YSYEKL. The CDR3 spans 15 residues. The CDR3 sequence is CASSVRTGVDEKLFF. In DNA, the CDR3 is TGCGCCAGCAGCGTCCGGACAGGGGTGGACGAAAAACTGTTTTTT.

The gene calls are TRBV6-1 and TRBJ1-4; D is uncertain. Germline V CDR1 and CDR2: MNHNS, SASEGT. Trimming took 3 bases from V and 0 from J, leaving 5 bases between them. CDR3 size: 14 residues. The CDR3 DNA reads TGTGCCAGCAGTGATAGCACAACTAATGAAAAACTGTTTTTT. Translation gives CASSDSTTNEKLFF.

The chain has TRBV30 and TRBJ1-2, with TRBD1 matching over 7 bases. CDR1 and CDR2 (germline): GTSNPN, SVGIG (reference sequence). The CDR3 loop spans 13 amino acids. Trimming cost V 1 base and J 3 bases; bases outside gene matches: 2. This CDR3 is CAWSGQGDYGYTF. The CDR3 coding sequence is TGTGCCTGGAGTGGGCAGGGGGACTATGGCTACACCTTC.

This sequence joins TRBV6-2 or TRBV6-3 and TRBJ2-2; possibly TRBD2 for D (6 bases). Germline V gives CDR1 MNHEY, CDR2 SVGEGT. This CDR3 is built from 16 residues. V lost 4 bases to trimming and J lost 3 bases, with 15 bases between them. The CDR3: CASSSLRDFYTGELFF. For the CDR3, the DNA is TGTGCCAGCAGTTCTCTCCGGGACTTCTACACCGGGGAGCTGTTTTTT.

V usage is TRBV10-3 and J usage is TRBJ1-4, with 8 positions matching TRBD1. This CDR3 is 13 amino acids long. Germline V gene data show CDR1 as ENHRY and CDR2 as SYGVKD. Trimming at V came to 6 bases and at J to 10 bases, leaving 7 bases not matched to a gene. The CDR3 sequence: CAIRPTGEGKLFF. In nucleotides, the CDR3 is TGTGCCATCAGACCGACAGGGGAAGGAAAACTGTTTTTT.

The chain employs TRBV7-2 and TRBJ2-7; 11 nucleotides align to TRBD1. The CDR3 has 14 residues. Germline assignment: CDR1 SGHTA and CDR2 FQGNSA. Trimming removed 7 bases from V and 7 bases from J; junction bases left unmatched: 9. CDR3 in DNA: TGTGCCAGCACCTTCGGGACAGGGGGGCGAGAGCAGTACTTC. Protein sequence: CASTFGTGGREQYF.

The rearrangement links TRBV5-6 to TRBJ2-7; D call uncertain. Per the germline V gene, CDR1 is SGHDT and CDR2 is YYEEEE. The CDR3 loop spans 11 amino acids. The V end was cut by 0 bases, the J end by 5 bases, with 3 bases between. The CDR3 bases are TGTGCCAGCAGCTTGGGGCACGAGCAGTACTTC. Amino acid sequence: CASSLGHEQYF.

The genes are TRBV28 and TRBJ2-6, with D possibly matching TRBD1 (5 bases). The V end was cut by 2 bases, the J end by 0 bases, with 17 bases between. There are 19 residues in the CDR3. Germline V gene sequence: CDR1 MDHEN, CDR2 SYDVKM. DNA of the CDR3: TGTGCCAGCAGTTTACCCTCCACAGGTGCTAGCTCTGGGGCCAACGTCCTGACTTTC. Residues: CASSLPSTGASSGANVLTF. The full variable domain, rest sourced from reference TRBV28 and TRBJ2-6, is DVKVTQSSRYLVKRTGEKVFLECVQDMDHENMFWYRQDPGLGLRLIYFSYDVKMKEKGDIPEGYSVSREKKERFSLILESASTNQTSMYLCASSLPSTGASSGANVLTFGAGSRLTVL.

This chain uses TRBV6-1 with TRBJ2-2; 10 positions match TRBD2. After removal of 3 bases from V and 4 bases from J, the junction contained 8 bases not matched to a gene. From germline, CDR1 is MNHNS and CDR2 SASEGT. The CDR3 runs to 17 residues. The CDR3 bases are TGTGCCAGCAGTGAGGGGCTAGCGGGGGTTCGCACCGGGGAGCTGTTTTTT. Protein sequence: CASSEGLAGVRTGELFF.

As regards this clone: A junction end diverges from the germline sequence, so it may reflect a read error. The DNA of the CDR3 is TGTGCTAGCAGCTCGCAACAGAGGGGGGAGCAGTTCTTC. Translating it yields CASSSQQRGEQFF. The chain links TRBV7-7 to TRBJ2-1; tentatively, D is TRBD1 (6 bases). This CDR3 contains 13 residues. In germline, CDR1 is SSHAT, CDR2 FNYEAQ (reference sequence).

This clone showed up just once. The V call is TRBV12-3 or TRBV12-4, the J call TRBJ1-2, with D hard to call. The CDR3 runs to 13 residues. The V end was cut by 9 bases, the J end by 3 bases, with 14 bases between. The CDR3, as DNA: TGTGCCAGTTCTCTTGCGGTCGACTATGGCTACACCTTC. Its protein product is CASSLAVDYGYTF.

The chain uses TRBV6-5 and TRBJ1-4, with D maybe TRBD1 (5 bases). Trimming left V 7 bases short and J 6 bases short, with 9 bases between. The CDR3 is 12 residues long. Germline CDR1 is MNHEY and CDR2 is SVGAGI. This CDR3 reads CASTGRDEKLFF. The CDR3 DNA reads TGTGCCAGCACAGGGCGAGATGAAAAACTGTTTTTT.

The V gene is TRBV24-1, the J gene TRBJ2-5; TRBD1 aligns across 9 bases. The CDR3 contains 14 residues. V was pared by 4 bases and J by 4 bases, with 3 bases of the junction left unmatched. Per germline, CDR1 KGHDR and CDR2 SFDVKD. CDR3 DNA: TGTGCCACCAGTGAACAGGGGGCGGGAGAGACCCAGTACTTC. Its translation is CATSEQGAGETQYF.